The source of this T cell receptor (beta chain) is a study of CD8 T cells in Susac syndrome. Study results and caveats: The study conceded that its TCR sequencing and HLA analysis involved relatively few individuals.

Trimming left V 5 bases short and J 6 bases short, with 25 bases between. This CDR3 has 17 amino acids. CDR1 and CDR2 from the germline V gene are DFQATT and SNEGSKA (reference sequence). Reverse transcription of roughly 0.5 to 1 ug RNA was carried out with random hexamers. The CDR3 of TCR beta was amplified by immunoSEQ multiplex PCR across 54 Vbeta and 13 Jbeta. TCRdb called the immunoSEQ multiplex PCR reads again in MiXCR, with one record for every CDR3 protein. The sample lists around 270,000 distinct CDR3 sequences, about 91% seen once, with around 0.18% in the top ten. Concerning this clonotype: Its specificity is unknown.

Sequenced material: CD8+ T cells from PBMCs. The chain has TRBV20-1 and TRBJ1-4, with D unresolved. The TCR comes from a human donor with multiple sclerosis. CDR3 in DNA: TGCAGTGCTGAACGGGCCCTTAGGGTCCCTTCGGATGAAAAACTGTTTTTT. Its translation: CSAERALRVPSDEKLFF.